The T cell receptor (beta chain) described here comes from a study of cytomegalovirus exposure and HLA in healthy donors. From germline, CDR1 is LNHDA and CDR2 SQIVND (reference sequence). The CDR3 consists of 14 residues. Trimming took 6 bases from V and 6 from J; bases not matched to a gene: 9. PCR employed 60 Vbeta and 13 Jbeta primers. Profiled with immunoSEQ multiplex PCR; TCRdb holds only in-frame clones, not every one. The sample includes 150,000 to 200,000 clones, approximately 83% of them seen just once. This clone was seen a single time. The chain joins TRBV19 to TRBJ1-1, with 8 bases matching TRBD1. The sample was PBMCs. The sequence came from a boy aged 2 to 10 in good health and CMV-seronegative. The CDR3 DNA is TGTGCCAGTAGGATCGGACAGGGAGGCCCTGAAGCTTTCTTT. Its protein is CASRIGQGGPEAFF. Drawing the rest from reference TRBV19 and TRBJ1-1, the complete variable domain is DGGITQSPKYLFRKEGQNVTLSCEQNLNHDAMYWYRQDPGQGLRLIYYSQIVNDFQKGDIAEGYSVSREKKESFPLTVTSAQKNPTAFYLCASRIGQGGPEAFFGQGTRLTVV.